These T cell receptor beta chains were read from a single sample in a study of CD8+ T cells in alopecia areata. Method: immunoSEQ multiplex PCR; TCRdb's copy keeps in-frame clones and lacks some. The sample lists 120,000 to 150,000 clones, about 89% occurring once. The specimen comprised CD8+ T cells sorted from blood, sampled at week 0. These receptors were obtained from a human donor with alopecia areata. The CDR3 runs from the conserved cysteine through the conserved F or W. A D gene is named only where the DNA matches it firmly. Some rows have no size entry. The others give once, few or many, or a class for an expanded clone.

>TRBJ2-3|TRBD1|TRBV29-1|few
TGCAGCGTTGTGAATGGACAGGGCCCAACAGCATATACGCAGTATTTT
CSVVNGQGPTAYTQYF
>TRBJ2-2|-|TRBV5-4|-
TGTGCCAGCAGCCCAGGACTCCTCTCCACCGGGGAGCTGTTTTTT
CASSPGLLSTGELFF
>TRBJ2-5|-|TRBV6-4|-
TGTGCCAGCATGGGCCTAGCGAGACGAGAGACCCAGTACTTC
CASMGLARRETQYF
>TRBJ2-1|TRBD1|TRBV9|-
TGTGCCAGCAGCTCTAGACAGGGGCCCAACAATGAGCAGTTCTTC
CASSSRQGPNNEQFF
>TRBJ2-1|TRBD2|TRBV27|-
TGTGCCAGCAGCCAAACTAGCGGGAGGGCCGACAATGAGCAGTTCTTC
CASSQTSGRADNEQFF
>TRBJ2-7|-|TRBV6-5|-
TGTGCCAGCAGTTACTCGACGGGGTCCGACGAGCAGTACTTC
CASSYSTGSDEQYF
>TRBJ2-1|-|TRBV21-1|once
TGTGCCAGCAGCAAAGTAAAAGCGGATTTCTACAATGAGCAGTTCTTC
CASSKVKADFYNEQFF
>TRBJ2-7|TRBD1|TRBV29-1|-
TGCAGCGTTGAAGTTCGAGACAGGGGACCCTACGAGCAGTACTTC
CSVEVRDRGPYEQYF
>TRBJ2-3|-|TRBV7-3|-
TGTGCCAGCAGCTTAAGTGGGGGAAGCACAGATACGCAGTATTTT
CASSLSGGSTDTQYF
>TRBJ1-2|-|TRBV6-4|-
TGTGCCAGCAGTGACTCGAACAGGGCAGGCGGCTACACCTTC
CASSDSNRAGGYTF
>TRBJ2-7|-|TRBV4-1|once
TGCGCCAGCAGCCAAGTAGTAGGCTTCGGCGAGCAGTACTTC
CASSQVVGFGEQYF
>TRBJ2-1|-|TRBV7-3|-
TGTGCCAGCAGCCACGGGGGTAATGAGCAGTTCTTC
CASSHGGNEQFF
>TRBJ2-3|-|TRBV4-2|-
TGTGCCAGCAGCCAAGGCTTCGGAATCACAGATACGCAGTATTTT
CASSQGFGITDTQYF
>TRBJ2-7|TRBD1|TRBV30|-
TGTGCCCCCGAGAAGGACAGGAGGTTCCACGAGCAGTACTTC
CAPEKDRRFHEQYF
>TRBJ2-3|TRBD2|TRBV7-9|-
TGTGCCAGCAGCTTAATTAGTGCGGGAGCCGGAGATACGCAGTATTTT
CASSLISAGAGDTQYF
>TRBJ2-1|TRBD2|TRBV7-6|-
TGTGCCAGCAGCTTAGTTGCGGGAGAGAACGCCAATGAGCAGTTCTTC
CASSLVAGENANEQFF
>TRBJ2-4|TRBD1|TRBV5-4|-
TGTGCCAGCAGCCTTGGACGGACAGGGGTAAACATTCAGTACTTC
CASSLGRTGVNIQYF
>TRBJ1-4|-|TRBV7-6|once
TGTGCCAGCAGCCCGGCAGGGGCGACTAATGAAAAACTGTTTTTT
CASSPAGATNEKLFF
>TRBJ2-7|-|TRBV7-8|-
TGTGCCAGCAGCGCCGGACTGTCCTACGAGCAGTACTTC
CASSAGLSYEQYF
>TRBJ2-3|TRBD1|TRBV10-3|-
TGTGCCACCCGACAGGGATACACAGATACGCAGTATTTT
CATRQGYTDTQYF
>TRBJ2-3|-|TRBV2|-
TGTGCCAGCAGTGGATTTGCAGGGAGCACAGATACGCAGTATTTT
CASSGFAGSTDTQYF
>TRBJ2-1|-|TRBV11-1|-
TGTGCCAGCAGTTCCGTCCCACTAGAGTCCTACAATGAGCAGTTCTTC
CASSSVPLESYNEQFF
>TRBJ2-7|TRBD1|TRBV7-8|-
TGTGCCAGCATAATGACAGGGGCGGGGGAGCAGTACTTC
CASIMTGAGEQYF
>TRBJ1-1|TRBD1|TRBV19|-
TGTGCCAGTAGTCTAAGGGACAGCCTGAACACTGAAGCTTTCTTT
CASSLRDSLNTEAFF
>TRBJ2-3|TRBD1|TRBV19|-
TGTGCCAGTAGTTTTGGATTGGACAGGGGACCCACAGATACGCAGTATTTT
CASSFGLDRGPTDTQYF
>TRBJ2-3|TRBD2|TRBV29-1|-
TGCAGCGTTGAGGCGGGAGGCTTGTACACAGATACGCAGTATTTT
CSVEAGGLYTDTQYF
>TRBJ1-2|TRBD1|TRBV30|-
TGTGCCTGGAGCCCCGGGACAGGTTCCTATGGCTACACCTTC
CAWSPGTGSYGYTF
>TRBJ2-7|TRBD2|TRBV29-1|once
TGCAGCGTGAGAAGCGGGGACGTCTACGAGCAGTACTTC
CSVRSGDVYEQYF
>TRBJ2-1|-|TRBV6-1|-
TGTGCCAGCAGTGAACGGGGACCCTACAATGAGCAGTTCTTC
CASSERGPYNEQFF
>TRBJ2-7|-|TRBV6-6|-
TGTGCCAGCAGTTACTCACTGGACAGCTACTACGAGCAGTACTTC
CASSYSLDSYYEQYF
>TRBJ1-4|-|TRBV27|-
TGTGCCAGCAGTTTACAGGGAATGGATGAAAAACTGTTTTTT
CASSLQGMDEKLFF
>TRBJ1-5|TRBD1|TRBV5-6|-
TGTGCCAGCAGCTTTGAGGGGGCCGCCATCCAGCCCCAGCATTTT
CASSFEGAAIQPQHF
>TRBJ2-7|-|TRBV11-1|-
TGTGCCAGCAGCTTAGCGGGCGGAGGAGCCTACGAGCAGTACTTC
CASSLAGGGAYEQYF
>TRBJ2-5|-|TRBV7-9|-
TGTGCCAGCAGTGATAGGGGGGCCCGAGGGGAGACCCAGTACTTC
CASSDRGARGETQYF
>TRBJ2-1|-|TRBV19|-
TGTGCCAGTAGTATAGATGTAGGGGACATACGGTACAATGAGCAGTTCTTC
CASSIDVGDIRYNEQFF
>TRBJ1-5|-|TRBV6-1|-
TGTGCCAGCAGCGCAGGGGCCAGCAGTCAGCCCCAGCATTTT
CASSAGASSQPQHF
>TRBJ2-7|-|TRBV13|-
TGTGCCAGCAGCTCCAGGGACAGCGGGCGGGAGCAGTACTTC
CASSSRDSGREQYF
>TRBJ2-1|TRBD2|TRBV9|-
TGTGCCAGCAGCCCCGGGAGGCGGGGAATCTACAATGAGCAGTTCTTC
CASSPGRRGIYNEQFF
>TRBJ2-7|TRBD2|TRBV27|-
TGTGCCAGCAGAAAAGGGCCTGGACTAGCTAAGGTCGAGCAGTACTTC
CASRKGPGLAKVEQYF
>TRBJ2-1|-|TRBV27|-
TGTGCCAGCAGTAAAAGTGGGTTGGACCACCACGATGAGCAGTTCTTC
CASSKSGLDHHDEQFF
>TRBJ2-1|-|TRBV7-2|-
TGTGCCAGCAGCCCCCAGTACAATGAGCAGTTCTTC
CASSPQYNEQFF
>TRBJ2-7|-|TRBV7-6|-
TGTGCCAGCAGCTTCCGGGACAACTACGAGCAGTACTTC
CASSFRDNYEQYF
>TRBJ2-7|-|TRBV13|-
TGTGCCAGCAGCTTAGAGGTTAGCGGCTACGAGCAGTACTTC
CASSLEVSGYEQYF
>TRBJ2-1|-|TRBV29-1|-
TGCAGCGTTGAAGATTCTAGCCTGAGTGAGCAGTTCTTC
CSVEDSSLSEQFF
>TRBJ2-7|-|TRBV29-1|-
TGCAGCGCACTCAACCGCAAAGGCTCCTACGAGCAGTACTTC
CSALNRKGSYEQYF
>TRBJ1-1|-|TRBV29-1|-
TGCAGCGTGACCGGGGATCGGGGCACTGAAGCTTTCTTT
CSVTGDRGTEAFF
>TRBJ2-1|TRBD2|TRBV25-1|-
TGTGCCAGCAGTGAATTGGGACTAGCCAATGAGCAGTTCTTC
CASSELGLANEQFF
>TRBJ1-5|-|TRBV6-5|-
TGTGCCAGCAGTTACTCGAACGGTTATCAGCCCCAGCATTTT
CASSYSNGYQPQHF